One sample yielded the 23 T cell receptor beta chains listed below, sequenced in a study of blood T cell repertoires in COVID-19. Assay: immunoSEQ multiplex PCR; the TCRdb copy retains only in-frame clones and omits some. This sample has approximately 77,000 clones, with 86% found just once. Sequences were obtained from peripheral blood. These receptors were taken from a young man with acute or convalescent COVID-19.

V usage is TRBV9 and J usage is TRBJ1-2; a weak D match, TRBD1 (6 bases). V shed 3 bases and J shed 5 bases, with 20 bases lying between them. This CDR3 is 16 amino acids long. Germline assignment: CDR1 SGDLS and CDR2 YYNGEE. The DNA of the CDR3 is TGTGCCAGCAGCGCTCAGACTACAGGGCTAGGGTATGGCTACACCTTC. Translated: CASSAQTTGLGYGYTF.

The gene calls are TRBV5-1 and TRBJ1-3; a possible D gene is TRBD1 (6 bases). Trimming pared 3 bases from V and 0 bases from J, leaving 13 bases between. The CDR3 covers 16 residues. The germline V gene has CDR1 SGHRS and CDR2 YFSETQ. The CDR3: CASSSDGQFSGNTIYF. CDR3 DNA sequence: TGCGCCAGCAGCTCGGACGGACAGTTCTCTGGAAACACCATATATTTT.

The rearrangement links TRBV2 to TRBJ2-4; weak D call: TRBD1 (5 bases). The CDR3 contains 16 residues. The V end lost 6 bases, the J end lost 1 base, and 16 bases lay between the germline ends. Germline V CDR1 and CDR2: SNHLY, FYNNEI. CDR3 region: CASSPSLTGAKNIQYF. CDR3 nucleotide sequence: TGTGCCAGCAGCCCGTCATTAACAGGCGCCAAAAACATTCAGTACTTC.

With regard to this clone: Other DNA sequences from this sample encode an identical CDR3 as well. The chain couples TRBV5-1 to TRBJ2-2; D call uncertain. Germline V lookup: CDR1 SGHRS, CDR2 YFSETQ. The CDR3 loop spans 15 amino acids. Trimming took 0 bases from V and 2 from J, leaving 8 bases between them. The CDR3, as DNA: TGCGCCAGCAGCTTGGACAGAGTTAACACCGGGGAGCTGTTTTTT. Translated: CASSLDRVNTGELFF.

This clone came up once. The chain recombines TRBV5-1 with TRBJ1-2; the D is unclear. The CDR3 consists of 15 residues. Per germline, CDR1 SGHRS and CDR2 YFSETQ. V was pared by 3 bases and J by 6 bases, with 18 bases between. CDR3 in amino acids: CASSSPGSSLDGYTF. CDR3 DNA sequence: TGCGCCAGCAGCTCCCCGGGGAGCAGCCTGGATGGCTACACCTTC.

CDR3 DNA sequence: TGTGCCAGTAGTTCACAGGTTGCAACTAATGAAAAACTGTTTTTT. It translates to CASSSQVATNEKLFF. The rearrangement links TRBV19 to TRBJ1-4; D possibly corresponds to TRBD1 (5 bases). This CDR3 comprises 15 residues. Germline lookup yields CDR1 LNHDA and CDR2 SQIVND (reference sequence). The V end lost 5 bases, the J end lost 0 bases, and 10 bases lay between the germline ends. Supplemented by reference TRBV19 and TRBJ1-4, the full variable domain reads DGGITQSPKYLFRKEGQNVTLSCEQNLNHDAMYWYRQDPGQGLRLIYYSQIVNDFQKGDIAEGYSVSREKKESFPLTVTSAQKNPTAFYLCASSSQVATNEKLFFGSGTQLSVL.

J is TRBJ1-5 and V is TRBV19; D remains unclear. V dropped 5 bases and J dropped 0 bases, with 8 bases sitting between them. The CDR3 has 14 amino acids. Germline CDR1 is LNHDA and CDR2 is SQIVND (reference sequence). This chain's CDR3 is CASSPASSNQPQHF. The DNA of the CDR3 is TGTGCCAGTAGTCCCGCGAGTAGCAATCAGCCCCAGCATTTT.

The V and J genes are TRBV6-6 and TRBJ1-6; D possibly corresponds to TRBD1 (5 bases). The CDR3 sequence is 15 residues long. Germline values: CDR1 MNHNY, CDR2 SVGAGI (reference sequence). Trimming removed 7 bases at V and 0 bases at J, with 10 bases between. CDR3 sequence: CASTKDSSYNSPLHF. The CDR3 DNA follows: TGTGCCAGCACCAAAGACAGCTCCTATAATTCACCCCTCCACTTT.

V usage is TRBV28 and J usage is TRBJ1-1, with 7 positions matching TRBD1. The CDR3 extends over 14 amino acids. CDR1 is MDHEN, CDR2 SYDVKM, per germline. After removal of 7 bases from V and 5 bases from J, the junction contained 10 bases not matched to a gene. This CDR3 is CASTRRQGRTEAFF. The CDR3 bases are TGTGCCAGCACCCGACGACAGGGTCGGACTGAAGCTTTCTTT.

The V gene is TRBV19, the J gene TRBJ1-1; D is possibly TRBD1 (6 bases). CDR1 LNHDA and CDR2 SQIVND come from the germline V gene (reference sequence). The CDR3 covers 15 residues. The V end lost 7 bases, the J end lost 3 bases, and 18 bases lay between the germline ends. The CDR3 is CASKPFASGDTEAFF. The CDR3 nucleotides are TGTGCCAGTAAGCCTTTTGCCTCAGGGGACACTGAAGCTTTCTTT.

The chain combines TRBV5-1 with TRBJ2-3; TRBD2 matches at 8 bases. J gave up 1 base and V 2 bases, and 0 bases lay outside the gene matches. The length of the CDR3 is 14 residues. Germline V lookup: CDR1 SGHRS, CDR2 YFSETQ. The CDR3 region has the DNA TGCGCCAGCAGCTTTAGCGGGGGCACAGATACGCAGTATTTT. Amino acid sequence: CASSFSGGTDTQYF.

The chain is built from TRBV9 and TRBJ1-1, with a tentative D call TRBD1 (5 bases). The CDR3 extends over 14 amino acids. The V gene's germline CDR1 is SGDLS and CDR2 YYNGEE. V lost 0 bases and J lost 5, with 11 bases in between. DNA for the CDR3: TGTGCCAGCAGCGTAGAAGAGGGGAGGACTGAAGCTTTCTTT. This translates into CASSVEEGRTEAFF.

The rearrangement uses TRBV2 and TRBJ1-2, with D tentatively TRBD1 (5 bases). Germline V gene lookup returns CDR1 SNHLY and CDR2 FYNNEI. The CDR3 has 13 amino acids. V was shortened by 6 bases and J by 8 bases, with 16 bases between the two germline ends. For the CDR3, the DNA is TGTGCCAGCAGCCCAGGACACCTGGGGGGCTACACCTTC. Its translation: CASSPGHLGGYTF. The whole variable domain, filled in from reference TRBV2 and TRBJ1-2, reads EPEVTQTPSHQVTQMGQEVILRCVPISNHLYFYWYRQILGQKVEFLVSFYNNEISEKSEIFDDQFSVERPDGSNFTLKIRSTKLEDSAMYFCASSPGHLGGYTFGSGTRLTVV.

The CDR3 DNA is TGTGCCAGCAGCCCTAGCACAGATACGCAGTATTTT. It is translated as CASSPSTDTQYF. The rearrangement uses TRBV7-2 and TRBJ2-3, with unresolved D. This CDR3 is built from 12 residues. V was cut by 5 bases and J by 0 bases, with 3 bases left in between. Germline lookup yields CDR1 SGHTA and CDR2 FQGNSA.

The chain joins TRBV25-1 to TRBJ1-5, with D perhaps matching TRBD1 (6 bases). V was clipped by 3 bases and J by 3 bases, with 9 bases between them. Germline CDR1 MGHDK, CDR2 SYGVNS. The CDR3 is 14 residues long. This CDR3 reads CASSDRGYNQPQHF. Written as DNA, the CDR3 is TGTGCCAGCAGTGACAGGGGTTACAATCAGCCCCAGCATTTT.

The chain recombines TRBV18 with TRBJ2-7; 8 bases agree with TRBD2. V trimming: 3 bases; J trimming: 6 bases; junction bases outside the gene matches: 1. The CDR3 sequence is 12 residues long. Per the germline V gene, CDR1 is KGHSH and CDR2 is LQKENI. The CDR3 sequence is CASSPGTSEQYF. CDR3 in DNA: TGTGCCAGCTCACCCGGGACTAGCGAGCAGTACTTC.

The gene calls are TRBV12-3 or TRBV12-4 and TRBJ1-1; D gene unclear. The V end lost 5 bases, the J end lost 6 bases, and 13 bases lay between the germline ends. This CDR3 spans 13 amino acids. For the CDR3, the DNA is TGTGCCAGCAGTCAAAGGAGGTCTGCTGAAGCTTTCTTT. Protein: CASSQRRSAEAFF.

The chain links TRBV2 to TRBJ1-2; 10 positions match TRBD1. The germline gives CDR1 SNHLY, CDR2 FYNNEI. V gave up 4 bases and J gave up 4 bases; unmatched junction bases: 6. This CDR3 has 15 amino acids. Written as DNA, the CDR3 is TGTGCCAGCAGTGCCGGACAGGGGGTAGGCTATGGCTACACCTTC. Its protein is CASSAGQGVGYGYTF.

The chain couples TRBV3-1 (or the pseudogene TRBV3-2) to TRBJ1-4; possibly TRBD1 for D (5 bases). The ends were cut back, 4 bases at V and 5 bases at J, with 14 bases in the middle. This CDR3 spans 15 amino acids. The germline CDR1 and CDR2 sequences are LGHDT and YNNKEL (reference sequence). The CDR3 here is CASSRRTSANEKLFF. CDR3 nucleotide sequence: TGTGCCAGCAGCCGTCGGACATCGGCAAATGAAAAACTGTTTTTT.

The chain is built from TRBV4-1 and TRBJ2-5; 10 nucleotides match TRBD2. V lost 3 bases, J lost 1 base, and 2 bases stayed unmatched. The CDR3 is 15 amino acids. The germline V gene has CDR1 MGHRA and CDR2 YSYEKL. Here the CDR3 DNA reads TGCGCCAGCAGCCACACTAGCGGGACCCAAGAGACCCAGTACTTC. It is translated as CASSHTSGTQETQYF.

The chain couples TRBV7-2 to TRBJ2-7; 9 bases line up with TRBD2. The germline V gene encodes CDR1 SGHTA and CDR2 FQGNSA. J lost 7 bases, V lost 3 bases, and 10 bases had no gene match. The CDR3 length is 15 residues. The CDR3, as DNA: TGTGCCAGCAGCTTGGAGGCGGGAGGGCCGCGGGAGCAGTACTTC. This codes for CASSLEAGGPREQYF. The whole variable domain, filled in from reference TRBV7-2 and TRBJ2-7, reads GAGVSQSPSNKVTEKGKDVELRCDPISGHTALYWYRQSLGQGLEFLIYFQGNSAPDKSGLPSDRFSAERTGGSVSTLTIQRTQQEDSAVYLCASSLEAGGPREQYFGPGTRLTVT.

The chain carries TRBV18 and TRBJ1-1, with 7 nucleotides matching TRBD1. Trimming at V came to 0 bases and at J to 4 bases, leaving 8 bases not matched to a gene. Germline CDR1 KGHSH, CDR2 LQKENI. The CDR3 has 16 residues. The CDR3 sequence: CASSPPTGARGTEAFF. As DNA, the CDR3 is TGTGCCAGCTCACCACCAACAGGGGCTCGGGGCACTGAAGCTTTCTTT.

The chain joins TRBV29-1 to TRBJ1-2; unclear D gene. Germline lookup yields CDR1 SQVTM and CDR2 ANQGSEA. The CDR3 has 12 amino acids. Between the trimmed V and J ends, which lost 7 bases and 0 bases, there was a span of 9 bases. This chain's CDR3 is CSALKTNYGYTF. In nucleotides, the CDR3 is TGCAGCGCGTTAAAAACTAACTATGGCTACACCTTC. The complete variable domain, with remaining parts taken from reference TRBV29-1 and TRBJ1-2, reads SAVISQKPSRDICQRGTSLTIQCQVDSQVTMMFWYRQQPGQSLTLIATANQGSEATYESGFVIDKFPISRPNLTFSTLTVSNMSPEDSSIYLCSALKTNYGYTFGSGTRLTVV.